The 8 T cell receptor beta chains below all came from one sample that was sequenced in a study of blood T cell repertoires in COVID-19. Repertoires were generated with immunoSEQ multiplex PCR, while TCRdb's copy carries only in-frame clones and drops some. The sample carries 130,000 to 150,000 clones, approximately 88% recorded once. The specimen was PBMCs or T cells enriched from blood (not recorded which). These TCRs come from a woman in her 30s with acute COVID-19.

The gene calls are TRBV6-2 or TRBV6-3 and TRBJ2-5; 7 bases align to TRBD2. Germline V gene lookup returns CDR1 MNHEY and CDR2 SVGEGT. The CDR3 contains 13 residues. The J segment lost 5 bases and the V segment lost 4 bases, leaving 4 bases of the junction unmatched. The CDR3 spells CASSSLAEETQYF. DNA for the CDR3: TGTGCCAGCAGTTCGCTAGCGGAGGAGACCCAGTACTTC.

The chain employs TRBV21-1 and TRBJ1-2. TRBV21-1 is flagged as a pseudogene. The CDR3 runs to 17 residues. CDR3 sequence (DNA): TGTGACAGCAGGGCATTTTTAGCTACAAGAAAGACCTATGGCTACACCTTC. It specifies CDSRAFLATRKTYGYTF.

The chain has TRBV19 and TRBJ1-2; 8 bases are a match to TRBD1. V shed 4 bases, J shed 4 bases, and the junction held 14 bases outside the gene matches. CDR1 LNHDA and CDR2 SQIVND come from the germline V gene (reference sequence). CDR3 length: 17 residues. This chain's CDR3 is CASSRAGTGWLVYGYTF. In DNA, the CDR3 is TGTGCCAGTAGTAGGGCCGGGACAGGTTGGTTGGTCTATGGCTACACCTTC.

The rearrangement links TRBV5-1 to TRBJ1-1; D may be TRBD1 (5 bases). CDR1 and CDR2 from the germline V gene are SGHRS and YFSETQ. The CDR3 has 16 residues. Between the trimmed V and J ends, which lost 4 bases and 4 bases, there was a span of 20 bases. CDR3 loop: CASSLTRGLGPTEAFF. In nucleotides, the CDR3 is TGCGCCAGCAGCCTTACACGGGGACTGGGGCCCACTGAAGCTTTCTTT. The variable domain in full, completed from reference TRBV5-1 and TRBJ1-1, reads KAGVTQTPRYLIKTRGQQVTLSCSPISGHRSVSWYQQTPGQGLQFLFEYFSETQRNKGNFPGRFSGRQFSNSRSEMNVSTLELGDSALYLCASSLTRGLGPTEAFFGQGTRLTVV.

This chain connects TRBV7-8 to TRBJ2-7; TRBD2 might be the D (5 bases). CDR1 is SGHVS, CDR2 FQNEAQ, per germline. V lost 5 bases to trimming and J lost 4 bases, with 9 bases between them. The CDR3 runs 12 residues. CDR3: CASSARTYEQYF. CDR3 nucleotide sequence: TGTGCCAGCAGCGCCCGGACTTACGAGCAGTACTTC.

The CDR3 spells CASRGSGISYNEQFF. CDR3 nucleotides: TGTGCCAGCAGGGGTAGCGGGATCTCCTACAATGAGCAGTTCTTC. The chain recombines TRBV2 with TRBJ2-1, with 8 nucleotides matching TRBD2. The V gene's germline CDR1 is SNHLY and CDR2 FYNNEI. V shed 6 bases and J 0 bases; nucleotides not matched to a gene: 4. This CDR3 contains 15 residues.

V gene TRBV18 combines with J gene TRBJ1-6, with D possibly TRBD1 on 6 matching bases. Trimming cost V 1 base and J 10 bases, with 17 bases left between them. The CDR3 extends over 16 amino acids. CDR1 is KGHSH, CDR2 LQKENI, per germline. In DNA form, the CDR3 reads TGTGCCAGCTCACCACACTGGGACATTGGGGCATCACCCCTCCACTTT. Translation: CASSPHWDIGASPLHF.

J is TRBJ2-7 and V is TRBV7-9, with 10 bases matching TRBD2. The CDR3 has 15 amino acids. V dropped 3 bases and J dropped 0; count of bases not matched to a gene: 2. Germline V CDR1 and CDR2: SEHNR, FQNEAQ (reference sequence). The CDR3, as DNA: TGTGCCAGCAGCTTTTGGACTAGCGGCTCCTACGAGCAGTACTTC. It specifies CASSFWTSGSYEQYF.